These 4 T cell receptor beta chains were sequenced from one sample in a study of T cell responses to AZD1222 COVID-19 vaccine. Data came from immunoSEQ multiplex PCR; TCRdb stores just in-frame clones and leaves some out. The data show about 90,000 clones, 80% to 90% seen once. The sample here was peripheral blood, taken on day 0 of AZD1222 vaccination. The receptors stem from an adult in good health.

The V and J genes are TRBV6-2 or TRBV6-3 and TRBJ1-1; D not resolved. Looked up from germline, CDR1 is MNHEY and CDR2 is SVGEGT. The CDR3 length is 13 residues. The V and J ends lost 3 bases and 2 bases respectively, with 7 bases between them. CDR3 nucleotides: TGTGCCAGCAGTTATATGGGAAACACTGAAGCTTTCTTT. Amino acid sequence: CASSYMGNTEAFF.

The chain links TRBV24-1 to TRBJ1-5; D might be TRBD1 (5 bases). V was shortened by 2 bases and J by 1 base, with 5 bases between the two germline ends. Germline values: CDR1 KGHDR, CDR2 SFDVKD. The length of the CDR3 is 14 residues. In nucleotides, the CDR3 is TGTGCCACCAGTGATTGGGGGAGCAATCAGCCCCAGCATTTT. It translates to CATSDWGSNQPQHF.

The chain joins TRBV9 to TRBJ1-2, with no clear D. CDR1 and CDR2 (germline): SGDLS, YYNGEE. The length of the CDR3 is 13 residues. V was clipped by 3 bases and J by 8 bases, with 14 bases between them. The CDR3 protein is CASSADIGGGYTF. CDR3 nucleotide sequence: TGTGCCAGCAGCGCCGACATTGGAGGAGGCTACACCTTC.

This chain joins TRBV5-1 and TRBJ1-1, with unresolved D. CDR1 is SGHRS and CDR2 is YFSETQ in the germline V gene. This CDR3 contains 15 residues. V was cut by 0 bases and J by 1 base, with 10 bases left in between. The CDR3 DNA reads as TGCGCCAGCAGCTTGGGGGGTTATCAGAACACTGAAGCTTTCTTT. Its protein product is CASSLGGYQNTEAFF.